This record looks at one T cell receptor beta chain sequence and its context. TCRdb passed the RT-PCR reads through MiXCR, listing each CDR3 protein once. The table lists more than 200,000 distinct CDR3 sequences, roughly an eighth of them singletons. The source of the sample is a study of response to subunit inactivated influenza vaccine. Deletions cut 2 bases from V and 6 bases from J, with 10 bases between. This CDR3 comprises 13 residues. From germline, CDR1 is LGHDT and CDR2 YNNKEL (reference sequence). The chain links TRBV3-1 to TRBJ1-1, with a tentative D call TRBD1 (5 bases). The input for sequencing was non-naive T cells sorted from PBMCs, taken about 14 days before vaccination. The clonotype was recovered from a man in his fifties who received an inactivated influenza vaccine. For the CDR3, the DNA is TGTGCCAGCAGCCAATCGGGGGTTGCTGAAGCTTTCTTT. This translates into CASSQSGVAEAFF.